Following are 14 T cell receptor beta chains from one sample sequenced in a study of T cell responses to AZD1222 COVID-19 vaccine (dated by TCRdb to 2020 to 2023). The library was generated by the immunoSEQ multiplex PCR assay. TCRdb obtained this table from immuneACCESS and retained in-frame rearrangements with V and J assigned. These tables miss some clones; where compared with another copy, unresolved V genes account for less than half of the shortfall, and the remainder is unexplained. The sample includes 100,000 to 120,000 clones, with around nine tenths observed a single time. Clones ranked in the top ten supply about 3% of the sample. The time point label, read with the paper, signifies: baseline before first vaccination. Explained via the paper, the treatment or condition label denotes: meningococcal conjugate vaccine given as trial control. Sample: peripheral blood, taken on day 0 of MenACWY control vaccination. The receptors were sampled from an adult in good health.

The genes are TRBV7-3 and TRBJ2-3; D gene ambiguous. The ends were cut back, 3 bases at V and 6 bases at J, with 10 bases in the middle. The CDR3 runs 13 residues. CDR1 is SGHTA and CDR2 is FQGTGA in the germline V gene. CDR3 in DNA: TGTGCCAGCAGCTTTACAGACGGGGATACGCAGTATTTT. Protein: CASSFTDGDTQYF.

The V gene is TRBV5-1, the J gene TRBJ1-6; possibly TRBD1 for D (6 bases). V was shortened by 1 base and J by 7 bases, with 18 bases between the two germline ends. Germline CDR1 and CDR2: SGHRS and YFSETQ. This CDR3 spans 17 amino acids. CDR3 sequence reads: CASSLSGGHPGNSPLHF. DNA of the CDR3: TGCGCCAGCAGCTTGTCCGGGGGCCATCCGGGGAATTCACCCCTCCACTTT. Using reference TRBV5-1 and TRBJ1-6 for the parts outside the CDR3, the full variable domain is KAGVTQTPRYLIKTRGQQVTLSCSPISGHRSVSWYQQTPGQGLQFLFEYFSETQRNKGNFPGRFSGRQFSNSRSEMNVSTLELGDSALYLCASSLSGGHPGNSPLHFGNGTRLTVT.

This clone has only one observation. V gene TRBV7-3 combines with J gene TRBJ2-3; D is ambiguous. Germline V CDR1 and CDR2: SGHTA, FQGTGA. Trimming cost V 3 bases and J 3 bases, with 7 bases left between them. This CDR3 comprises 13 residues. The CDR3 sequence is CASSFVGTDTQYF. As DNA, the CDR3 is TGTGCCAGCAGCTTCGTGGGAACAGATACGCAGTATTTT.

This chain uses TRBV7-9 with TRBJ2-7, with D perhaps TRBD1 (5 bases). The CDR3 totals 13 residues. Germline V lookup: CDR1 SEHNR, CDR2 FQNEAQ (reference sequence). The V and J ends lost 6 bases and 2 bases respectively, with 11 bases between them. The CDR3 loop reads CASSLTETYEQYF. CDR3 bases: TGTGCCAGCAGTTTGACAGAGACCTACGAGCAGTACTTC.

The V gene is TRBV18, the J gene TRBJ1-2; D call uncertain. The CDR3 is 13 amino acids. The V gene's germline CDR1 is KGHSH and CDR2 LQKENI. V was pared by 4 bases and J by 5 bases, with 11 bases between. Here the CDR3 reads CASSRGQEYGYTF. For the CDR3, the DNA is TGTGCCAGCTCACGAGGGCAGGAATATGGCTACACCTTC.

The chain carries TRBV5-1 and TRBJ2-7; TRBD2 matches at 11 bases. Germline values: CDR1 SGHRS, CDR2 YFSETQ. V shed 0 bases and J 2 bases; nucleotides not matched to a gene: 4. The CDR3 sequence is 16 residues long. In nucleotides, the CDR3 is TGCGCCAGCAGCTTGGGGGGGACTAGCGGTGCCTACGAGCAGTACTTC. Its translation is CASSLGGTSGAYEQYF.

The gene calls are TRBV7-2 and TRBJ2-1; 8 positions agree with TRBD2. Germline V gene sequence: CDR1 SGHTA, CDR2 FQGNSA. This CDR3 comprises 15 residues. Germline trimming cut 0 bases from V and 10 bases from J; bases unmatched to any gene: 8. The CDR3 protein is CASSLARRGEYEQFF. CDR3 sequence (DNA): TGTGCCAGCAGCTTAGCGCGGCGGGGGGAGTACGAGCAGTTCTTC.

The V and J genes are TRBV7-9 and TRBJ1-2, with D perhaps matching TRBD1 (6 bases). This CDR3 has 13 residues. Germline V gives CDR1 SEHNR, CDR2 FQNEAQ (reference sequence). V was pared by 4 bases and J by 2 bases, with 8 bases between. The CDR3 sequence is CASSSTGNYGYTF. In DNA form, the CDR3 reads TGTGCCAGCAGCTCTACAGGGAACTATGGCTACACCTTC.

Here the CDR3 reads CASSLGLDRNYEQYF. The CDR3 DNA reads as TGCGCCAGCAGCTTGGGCCTTGACAGAAACTACGAGCAGTACTTC. This chain uses TRBV5-1 with TRBJ2-7; weak D call: TRBD1 (5 bases). Between the trimmed V and J ends, which lost 0 bases and 3 bases, there was a span of 13 bases. The CDR3 runs to 15 residues. Per germline, CDR1 SGHRS and CDR2 YFSETQ.

The rearrangement uses TRBV7-9 and TRBJ2-1; 10 bases are a match to TRBD1. There are 15 residues in the CDR3. Losses at the gene ends were 5 bases for V and 9 bases for J; bases not matched to a gene: 10. From germline, CDR1 is SEHNR and CDR2 FQNEAQ (reference sequence). CDR3 residues: CASSRTGTGEGEQFF. As DNA, the CDR3 is TGTGCCAGCAGCCGAACCGGGACAGGGGAAGGTGAGCAGTTCTTC.

The rearrangement links TRBV4-2 to TRBJ1-1; D is unclear. The CDR3 consists of 13 residues. Germline V lookup: CDR1 LGHNA, CDR2 YNFKEQ. Trimming took off 0 bases at V and 3 bases at J, with 5 bases between the two ends. The CDR3, as DNA: TGTGCCAGCAGCCAAGACGGGGACACTGAAGCTTTCTTT. Its translation: CASSQDGDTEAFF.

In this sample, this clone turned up a few times. The chain links TRBV7-8 to TRBJ2-7; the D gene could be TRBD1 or TRBD2 (5 bases each). The CDR3 extends over 17 amino acids. CDR1 and CDR2 (germline): SGHVS, FQNEAQ. Trimming pared 5 bases from V and 0 bases from J, leaving 20 bases between. CDR3 amino acids: CASSTNPPPGLSYEQYF. As DNA, the CDR3 is TGTGCCAGCAGCACGAACCCTCCTCCGGGGCTCTCCTACGAGCAGTACTTC.

V gene TRBV6-5 combines with J gene TRBJ2-7; the match to TRBD1 covers 7 bases. The CDR3 contains 14 residues. The germline V gene has CDR1 MNHEY and CDR2 SVGAGI. V lost 1 base, J lost 3 bases, and 3 bases stayed unmatched. DNA for the CDR3: TGTGCCAGCAGTTACTACAACAGGGGCTACGAGCAGTACTTC. Amino acids: CASSYYNRGYEQYF.

This clone has just one count. The chain combines TRBV29-1 with TRBJ1-1; D remains ambiguous. Germline V gene sequence: CDR1 SQVTM, CDR2 ANQGSEA. V lost 2 bases and J 6 bases, leaving 7 bases between the germline ends. CDR3 length: 11 residues. CDR3 bases: TGCAGCGTTGAACAGAGCCCTGAAGCTTTCTTT. Its translation is CSVEQSPEAFF. Supplemented by reference TRBV29-1 and TRBJ1-1, the full variable domain reads SAVISQKPSRDICQRGTSLTIQCQVDSQVTMMFWYRQQPGQSLTLIATANQGSEATYESGFVIDKFPISRPNLTFSTLTVSNMSPEDSSIYLCSVEQSPEAFFGQGTRLTVV.